A selection of T cell receptor beta chains follows, all from one sample in a study of human versus mouse CDR3 diversity and MHC coevolution. Clones were sequenced by immunoSEQ multiplex PCR, and TCRdb holds only the in-frame ones, with some missing. The sample yields 50,000 to 70,000 clones, approximately 94% seen once. Sequencing was carried out using naive CD4+ T cells from blood. The receptors come from a person between 55 and 69 years old in good health. Both conserved end residues are part of each CDR3. D genes are given only for firm matches.

V gene	CDR3 length	D gene	J gene	CDR3 protein	CDR3 DNA
TRBV23-1	15	NA	TRBJ2-5	CASSQPQGGCGTQYF	TGCGCCAGCAGTCAACCACAGGGTGGCTGTGGGACCCAGTACTTC
TRBV4-1	15	TRBD2	TRBJ2-1	CASSQDTSGYNEQFF	TGCGCCAGCAGCCAAGATACTAGCGGCTACAATGAGCAGTTCTTC
TRBV11-2	18	NA	TRBJ2-6	CASRRPGRRPSGANVLTF	TGTGCCAGCCGCCGGCCAGGGCGACGACCCTCTGGGGCCAACGTCCTGACTTTC
TRBV19	13	TRBD2	TRBJ2-1	CACRQTGGNEQFF	TGTGCCTGTCGACAGACGGGGGGTAATGAGCAGTTCTTC
TRBV6-5	14	TRBD1	TRBJ1-1	CASSTDRENTEAFF	TGTGCCAGCAGTACGGACAGGGAGAACACTGAAGCTTTCTTT
TRBV7-7	14	TRBD1	TRBJ2-7	CASSSGQGSYEQYF	TGTGCCAGCAGCTCGGGACAGGGTTCCTACGAGCAGTACTTC
TRBV9	13	NA	TRBJ2-7	CASSVEPSYEQYF	TGTGCCAGCAGCGTAGAACCTAGCTACGAGCAGTACTTC
TRBV11-3	15	NA	TRBJ2-3	CASSSTGFGTDTQYF	TGTGCCAGCAGCTCTACAGGTTTCGGCACAGATACGCAGTATTTT
TRBV5-1	15	NA	TRBJ2-7	CASSLEGGQWSEQYF	TGCGCCAGCAGCTTGGAAGGCGGACAGTGGTCCGAGCAGTACTTC
TRBV2	15	NA	TRBJ2-3	CASSDGVGSTDTQYF	TGTGCCAGCAGTGACGGGGTGGGGAGCACAGATACGCAGTATTTT
TRBV5-1	14	NA	TRBJ2-7	CASALGLSQNEQYF	TGCGCCAGCGCCCTAGGCCTATCACAAAACGAGCAGTACTTC
TRBV6-5	14	TRBD2	TRBJ2-1	CASSPGRTYNEQFF	TGTGCCAGCAGTCCCGGGAGGACCTACAATGAGCAGTTCTTC
TRBV11-2	13	TRBD2	TRBJ2-1	CASRTSGRDEQFF	TGTGCCAGCAGGACTAGCGGGAGGGATGAGCAGTTCTTC
TRBV4-2	17	NA	TRBJ1-6	CASSQSFSDSLDSPLHF	TGTGCCAGCAGCCAATCATTCTCCGACTCGTTGGATTCACCCCTCCACTTT
TRBV13	16	TRBD1	TRBJ2-7	CASSMVIRDRGHEQYF	TGTGCCAGCAGCATGGTCATCCGGGACAGGGGCCACGAGCAGTACTTC
TRBV7-7	15	NA	TRBJ2-3	CASSPGPAGADTQYF	TGTGCCAGCAGCCCAGGCCCGGCAGGGGCAGATACGCAGTATTTT